One T cell receptor beta chain is described in this entry. Its antigen target is currently unknown. Per-base quality was not reported, and no clone a single base away is much larger than it. Inclusive of the bounding cysteine and phenylalanine, the CDR3 is 15 residues long. Here the CDR3 DNA is all that survives: 45 bases in frame from base 1. The germline V gene (reference sequence) specifies GTSNPN as CDR1 and SVGIG as CDR2. Trimming removed 2 bases from V and 7 bases from J; the gene matches leave 8 bases unexplained. This specimen comes from a study of blood T cell repertoires in COVID-19 (dated by TCRdb to about 2020). For the wider study: Samples covering the acute and convalescent phases of COVID-19 were provided by collaborators in the United States, Italy and Spain. The material from the prospective study consisted of cDNA or gDNA derived from T cells, B-cell-depleted T cells, or PBMCs. Deeply sampled blood TCRbeta repertoires from subjects exposed to, actively infected with, or recovered from COVID-19 were included in the dataset. The repertoires were made available in a free public database intended to serve as a resource for research on the immune response to SARS-CoV-2. The samples were drawn from the first 160 participants of the ongoing ImmuneRACE study and from some 1,300 subjects provided by 6 global collaborators. The sample metadata nearly always contained a de-identified subject ID, COVID-19 status, age in years and sex. Where available, HLA class I and class II types were obtained from metadata supplied by the sample provider rather than from assay-based typing. The paper's findings and limits, for the study overall: How much clinical and demographic metadata was included differed by source and by participant, and the metadata was provided uncurated.

The collaborating institutions used their own protocols to collect whole blood in K2EDTA tubes. For TCRbeta analysis, collaborators shipped samples as frozen whole blood, isolated PBMCs, or DNA extracted from either of those sample types. TCRbeta CDR3 regions were amplified from genomic DNA by means of the immunoSEQ Assay, a bias-controlled multiplex PCR. Processing in the source paper ran as follows. Within the assay, amplification of reference gene primers was used to estimate how many nucleated cells each sample contained. Sequence reads were collapsed and filtered to measure the absolute abundance of every unique TCRbeta CDR3 rearrangement. For each sample, productive Simpson clonality was calculated as the square root of Simpson's diversity index over productive rearrangements. TCRdb carries this immuneACCESS record with in-frame sequences only. Its versions omit some clonotypes, under half of them owing to an unresolved V gene in the studies checked, with the rest unexplained. V and J calls and clone size are given by that table; D and trimming were obtained from the DNA. The sample includes approximately 94,000 clones, with 88% observed a single time. The biggest ten clones account for around 5% of the sample.

The sequenced material came from peripheral blood. The V and J genes are TRBV30 and TRBJ1-4; 9 bases in the middle match TRBD1. This clonotype was sampled from a woman of 80 years or more with active COVID-19. This receptor carries the CDR3 CAWSSRDREVEKLFF. The DNA sequence is given as TGTGCCTGGAGTTCGCGGGACAGGGAGGTTGAAAAACTGTTTTTT.